This TCR beta chain was captured in a study of blood T cells in healthy people across ages. Looking at the study overall: Template switching recovered approximately one barcoded beta molecule for every two T cells.

Each sample gave at least 6.5 million isolated PBMCs. Study results and caveats: There were more naive CD4+ cells and higher diversity in long-lived donors than in aged donors.

Using a J-beta primer mix together with a sample-barcoded 5' primer, a second PCR was run for roughly 6 to 11 cycles. Template switching added a 12-random-nucleotide identifier to every cDNA molecule. TCRdb redid the calling of the 5' RACE reads with MiXCR, one entry per CDR3 protein. The sample consists of 1.5 million to 1.8 million distinct CDR3 sequences, roughly 43% of them appearing once. This clonotype was found a few times. Its antigen remains unknown. A much larger clonotype is one base distant, so this may be a read error. From germline, CDR1 is SQVTM and CDR2 ANQGSEA. This CDR3 is 13 amino acids long. V was shortened by 6 bases and J by 7 bases, with 18 bases between the two germline ends.

The chain carries TRBV29-1 and TRBJ1-1; tentatively, D is TRBD1 (5 bases). The sequencing input was blood. The TCR comes from a woman between 18 and 30 years old in good health. The CDR3 sequence is CSVAVRWGSEAFF. Here the CDR3 DNA reads TGCAGCGTCGCCGTGCGCTGGGGCAGTGAAGCTTTCTTT.